This T cell receptor (beta chain) originates from a study of blood T cell repertoires in COVID-19. Whole-study context: Acute and convalescent COVID-19 specimens originated in the United States, Italy and Spain. The analysed material was cDNA or gDNA that came from T cells, B-cell-depleted T cells, or PBMCs.

V lost 3 bases and J 7 bases, leaving 6 bases between the germline ends. Germline values: CDR1 MGHRA, CDR2 YSYEKL. This CDR3 region has 11 residues. Per the original methods: Amplification of reference gene primers provided the estimated nucleated cell counts. The table came from immunoSEQ multiplex PCR; TCRdb's copy has only in-frame clones and leaves some out. D and trimming come from the DNA, and the V and J calls and clone size come from that table. There are fewer than 85,000 clones in the sample; about 88% occur only once, and 9.1% lies in the top ten. J is TRBJ1-1 and V is TRBV4-1; D is uncertain. This sequence was found in a human donor in a cohort sampled during active COVID-19. The sample was peripheral blood. CDR3 loop: CASSHLLEAFF. The CDR3 DNA follows: TGCGCCAGCAGCCACCTCCTTGAAGCTTTCTTT.